This T cell receptor (beta chain) comes out of a study of T cell responses to AZD1222 COVID-19 vaccine. In this sample, this clone turned up a few times. Sequenced by immunoSEQ multiplex PCR; TCRdb stores in-frame clones only, minus some. The table shows about 67,000 clones, with 83% occurring only once. This CDR3 spans 16 amino acids. J gave up 0 bases and V 1 base, and 3 bases lay outside the gene matches. The input for sequencing was peripheral blood, taken 28 days after the second AZD1222 dose. This TCR derives from an adult who received the AZD1222 COVID-19 vaccine. The chain links TRBV23-1 to TRBJ2-1; 7 positions match TRBD1. TRBV23-1 is assigned to the ORF class and has an uncertain function. CDR3 DNA sequence: TGCGCCAGCAGTCAATTCGACAGGGACTCCTACAATGAGCAGTTCTTC. This gives the protein CASSQFDRDSYNEQFF.